These T cell receptor beta chains were read from a single sample in a study of T cells after yellow fever vaccination. TCRdb passed the 5' RACE reads through MiXCR, listing each CDR3 protein once. The sample lists more than 350,000 distinct CDR3 sequences, 11% occurring once. The starting material was PBMCs, obtained on the day of the first yellow fever vaccination. The receptors were gathered from a man in his late teens or twenties who received the YFV17D yellow fever vaccine. Each CDR3 is given with its conserved first and last residue. D genes are given only for firm matches. A row's size may be missing; if present it is once, few, many or a size class.

j_gene: TRBJ2-7
d_gene: NA
v_gene: TRBV7-9
abundance: few
CDR3aa: CASSLFPSLLREQYF
CDR3nt: TGTGCCAGCAGCTTATTCCCCTCACTCCTCCGCGAGCAGTACTTC

j_gene: TRBJ2-3
d_gene: NA
v_gene: TRBV24-1
abundance: few
CDR3aa: CATGPGHTSTDTQYF
CDR3nt: TGTGCCACCGGACCCGGACATACTAGCACAGATACGCAGTATTTT

j_gene: TRBJ2-4
d_gene: NA
v_gene: TRBV10-2
abundance: few
CDR3aa: CASSESGGPNIQYF
CDR3nt: TGCGCCAGCAGTGAGTCCGGGGGGCCAAACATTCAGTACTTC

j_gene: TRBJ1-2
d_gene: NA
v_gene: TRBV20-1
abundance: NA
CDR3aa: CSAPRDGNYGYTF
CDR3nt: TGCAGTGCTCCCAGGGACGGGAACTATGGCTACACCTTC

j_gene: TRBJ2-1
d_gene: TRBD2
v_gene: TRBV5-6
abundance: many
CDR3aa: CASSPRSGRGNEQFF
CDR3nt: TGTGCCAGCAGCCCACGTAGCGGGCGGGGTAATGAGCAGTTCTTC

j_gene: TRBJ2-7
d_gene: NA
v_gene: TRBV9
abundance: once
CDR3aa: CASSVVGQPNYEQYF
CDR3nt: TGTGCCAGCAGCGTAGTAGGGCAGCCAAACTACGAGCAGTACTTC

j_gene: TRBJ2-5
d_gene: TRBD2
v_gene: TRBV9
abundance: NA
CDR3aa: CASSVASGGAQETQYF
CDR3nt: TGTGCCAGCAGCGTAGCTAGCGGGGGGGCCCAAGAGACCCAGTACTTC

j_gene: TRBJ2-6
d_gene: TRBD1
v_gene: TRBV18
abundance: few
CDR3aa: CASSPRDSSGANVLTF
CDR3nt: TGTGCCAGCTCACCTCGGGACAGCTCTGGGGCCAACGTCCTGACTTTC

j_gene: TRBJ1-6
d_gene: TRBD1
v_gene: TRBV5-1
abundance: NA
CDR3aa: CASSSRQGDTSPLHF
CDR3nt: TGCGCCAGCAGCTCCAGACAGGGGGATACTTCACCCCTCCACTTT

j_gene: TRBJ2-5
d_gene: TRBD1
v_gene: TRBV29-1
abundance: NA
CDR3aa: CSFFGTGRETQYF
CDR3nt: TGCAGCTTTTTCGGGACAGGGAGAGAGACCCAGTACTTC

j_gene: TRBJ2-7
d_gene: NA
v_gene: TRBV6-5
abundance: few
CDR3aa: CASMSQGYEQYF
CDR3nt: TGTGCCAGCATGTCCCAGGGCTACGAGCAGTACTTC

j_gene: TRBJ1-5
d_gene: NA
v_gene: TRBV6-5
abundance: NA
CDR3aa: CASSYSGSSNQPQHF
CDR3nt: TGTGCCAGCAGTTACTCCGGGAGTTCCAATCAGCCCCAGCATTTT

j_gene: TRBJ2-1
d_gene: TRBD2
v_gene: TRBV5-1
abundance: many
CDR3aa: CASSALTSGGAREQFF
CDR3nt: TGCGCCAGCAGCGCACTCACTAGCGGGGGGGCCCGTGAGCAGTTCTTC

j_gene: TRBJ2-2
d_gene: NA
v_gene: TRBV29-1
abundance: NA
CDR3aa: CSATIRDTHTGELFF
CDR3nt: TGCAGCGCTACAATACGGGACACCCACACCGGGGAGCTGTTTTTT

j_gene: TRBJ2-3
d_gene: NA
v_gene: TRBV4-3
abundance: few
CDR3aa: CASSQDSAPQGAQYF
CDR3nt: TGCGCCAGCAGCCAAGATTCCGCCCCACAGGGAGCGCAGTATTTT

j_gene: TRBJ1-2
d_gene: NA
v_gene: TRBV11-1
abundance: few
CDR3aa: CASSYSRWGPQKDYGYTF
CDR3nt: TGTGCCAGCAGCTATAGTCGGTGGGGCCCTCAGAAGGACTATGGCTACACCTTC

j_gene: TRBJ1-1
d_gene: NA
v_gene: TRBV27
abundance: many
CDR3aa: CASSLYRANTEAFF
CDR3nt: TGTGCCAGCAGTTTATACAGGGCGAACACTGAAGCTTTCTTT

j_gene: TRBJ1-1
d_gene: NA
v_gene: TRBV7-9
abundance: few
CDR3aa: CASSLVAPEAFF
CDR3nt: TGTGCCAGCAGCTTAGTCGCTCCTGAAGCTTTCTTT

j_gene: TRBJ1-6
d_gene: NA
v_gene: TRBV5-6
abundance: few
CDR3aa: CASSLAALVPDPLHF
CDR3nt: TGTGCCAGCAGCTTGGCGGCGCTGGTGCCGGACCCCCTCCACTTT

j_gene: TRBJ2-5
d_gene: NA
v_gene: TRBV27
abundance: many
CDR3aa: CASSFGQGQQETQYF
CDR3nt: TGTGCCAGCAGTTTCGGCCAGGGCCAACAAGAGACCCAGTACTTC

j_gene: TRBJ1-2
d_gene: TRBD1
v_gene: TRBV7-9
abundance: few
CDR3aa: CASSFPDRVYGYTF
CDR3nt: TGTGCCAGCAGCTTCCCAGACAGGGTCTATGGCTACACCTTC

j_gene: TRBJ1-2
d_gene: NA
v_gene: TRBV5-1
abundance: few
CDR3aa: CASSWTGDNYGYTF
CDR3nt: TGCGCCAGCAGCTGGACGGGGGATAACTATGGCTACACCTTC

j_gene: TRBJ2-3
d_gene: NA
v_gene: TRBV4-1
abundance: few
CDR3aa: CASRLGAGSTDTQYF
CDR3nt: TGCGCCAGCAGACTGGGTGCAGGGAGCACAGATACGCAGTATTTT

j_gene: TRBJ1-1
d_gene: NA
v_gene: TRBV20-1
abundance: few
CDR3aa: CSGRDGGQWTEVFF
CDR3nt: TGCAGTGGCAGGGACGGCGGCCAATGGACTGAAGTTTTCTTT

j_gene: TRBJ2-1
d_gene: TRBD2
v_gene: TRBV11-2
abundance: few
CDR3aa: CASRAGTSGGSSYNEQFF
CDR3nt: TGTGCCAGCAGGGCCGGGACTAGCGGGGGGTCCTCCTACAATGAGCAGTTCTTC

j_gene: TRBJ2-3
d_gene: NA
v_gene: TRBV7-9
abundance: few
CDR3aa: CASTGGSTDTQYF
CDR3nt: TGTGCCAGCACTGGAGGCAGCACAGATACGCAGTATTTT

j_gene: TRBJ2-3
d_gene: NA
v_gene: TRBV10-3
abundance: few
CDR3aa: CAIRLEGRGGADTQYF
CDR3nt: TGTGCCATCAGACTGGAGGGCAGGGGTGGGGCAGATACGCAGTATTTT

j_gene: TRBJ2-5
d_gene: NA
v_gene: TRBV18
abundance: NA
CDR3aa: CASSPGALQETQYF
CDR3nt: TGTGCCAGCTCACCAGGGGCACTTCAAGAGACCCAGTACTTC

j_gene: TRBJ2-1
d_gene: NA
v_gene: TRBV5-1
abundance: NA
CDR3aa: CASSPLKRVIDEQFF
CDR3nt: TGCGCCAGCAGCCCTCTTAAGAGGGTTATAGATGAGCAGTTCTTC

j_gene: TRBJ2-3
d_gene: NA
v_gene: TRBV10-2
abundance: NA
CDR3aa: CASRPPLGLSSTDTQYF
CDR3nt: TGCGCCAGCAGACCTCCCCTAGGGTTATCTAGCACAGATACGCAGTATTTT

j_gene: TRBJ1-3
d_gene: NA
v_gene: TRBV5-1
abundance: few
CDR3aa: CASSLQGSFSGNTIYF
CDR3nt: TGCGCCAGCAGCTTGCAGGGGAGCTTCTCTGGAAACACCATATATTTT

j_gene: TRBJ1-2
d_gene: NA
v_gene: TRBV5-6
abundance: few
CDR3aa: CASSLVVYGYTF
CDR3nt: TGTGCCAGCAGCTTGGTCGTCTATGGCTACACCTTC

j_gene: TRBJ2-5
d_gene: NA
v_gene: TRBV20-1
abundance: few
CDR3aa: CSATGTPWVQETQYF
CDR3nt: TGCAGTGCTACCGGGACACCGTGGGTTCAAGAGACCCAGTACTTC

j_gene: TRBJ1-3
d_gene: TRBD1
v_gene: TRBV13
abundance: NA
CDR3aa: CASSPPRGDRNTIYF
CDR3nt: TGTGCCAGCAGCCCGCCCAGGGGGGATCGAAACACCATATATTTT

j_gene: TRBJ2-5
d_gene: TRBD2
v_gene: TRBV3-1
abundance: few
CDR3aa: CASSQGWGGGAETQYF
CDR3nt: TGTGCCAGCAGCCAAGGTTGGGGCGGGGGAGCAGAGACCCAGTACTTC

j_gene: TRBJ1-2
d_gene: NA
v_gene: TRBV11-2
abundance: few
CDR3aa: CASSPSNGYTF
CDR3nt: TGTGCCAGCAGCCCGAGTAATGGCTACACCTTC

j_gene: TRBJ1-2
d_gene: TRBD1
v_gene: TRBV29-1
abundance: few
CDR3aa: CSVEGQGASSYGYTF
CDR3nt: TGCAGCGTTGAGGGACAGGGGGCCTCGTCATATGGCTACACCTTC

j_gene: TRBJ2-5
d_gene: TRBD2
v_gene: TRBV15
abundance: few
CDR3aa: CATSMGLAGSETQYF
CDR3nt: TGTGCCACCAGCATGGGACTAGCGGGTTCAGAGACCCAGTACTTC

j_gene: TRBJ2-3
d_gene: TRBD1
v_gene: TRBV6-1
abundance: NA
CDR3aa: CASADYRGGTDTQYF
CDR3nt: TGTGCCAGCGCAGATTACAGGGGTGGGACAGATACGCAGTATTTT

j_gene: TRBJ2-7
d_gene: TRBD2
v_gene: TRBV7-2
abundance: NA
CDR3aa: CASSLVRGDGVEQYF
CDR3nt: TGTGCCAGCAGCTTAGTCCGGGGGGATGGGGTCGAGCAGTACTTC

j_gene: TRBJ2-3
d_gene: NA
v_gene: TRBV30
abundance: few
CDR3aa: CAWSDTGLSPDTQYF
CDR3nt: TGTGCCTGGAGTGATACGGGCCTTTCCCCAGATACGCAGTATTTT

j_gene: TRBJ2-3
d_gene: NA
v_gene: TRBV5-1
abundance: few
CDR3aa: CASSWRGPGTDTQYF
CDR3nt: TGCGCCAGCAGCTGGAGGGGACCGGGCACAGATACGCAGTATTTT

j_gene: TRBJ1-2
d_gene: NA
v_gene: TRBV7-2
abundance: few
CDR3aa: CASTFDDGNYGYTF
CDR3nt: TGTGCCAGCACATTCGATGACGGGAACTATGGCTACACCTTC